This TCR beta chain was identified during a study of T cells of healthy individuals. The CDR3 is 15 amino acids. V shed 1 base and J 6 bases; nucleotides not matched to a gene: 6. CDR1 KGHSH and CDR2 LQKENI come from the germline V gene. This clonotype has ten or more counts. TCRdb processed the 5' RACE reads anew with MiXCR; each CDR3 protein has one entry. The table has about 96,000 distinct CDR3 sequences, 15% to 20% seen once; the top ten hold 6.2%. V usage is TRBV18 and J usage is TRBJ1-5, with 7 bases fitting TRBD1. This clonotype was obtained from a human donor in good health. The CDR3: CASSPRDSQVQPQHF. CDR3 nucleotide sequence: TGTGCCAGCTCACCACGGGACAGCCAAGTTCAGCCCCAGCATTTT.